The clone carrying this T cell receptor beta chain was seen repeatedly, ten times or more. Active moderate-to-severe ophthalmopathy, Clinical Activity Score at least 3, NOSPECS at least 4, under 3 months' duration. Using 9.5 to 10 ml of fresh peripheral blood, PBMCs were prepared. V gave up 1 base and J gave up 7 bases, with 17 bases separating them. From germline, CDR1 is SGHAT and CDR2 FQNNGV. The CDR3 has 15 residues. This specimen belongs to a study of T cells in Graves' hyperthyroidism and ophthalmopathy. From RNA transcripts, TCR beta CDR3 regions were amplified. The TCR CDR3 first-round RT-PCR relied on the HTBI primer set. TCRdb redid the calling of the multiplex PCR reads with MiXCR, one entry per CDR3 protein. The sample has about 640,000 distinct CDR3 sequences, under 25% seen once.

The chain joins TRBV11-2 to TRBJ2-7, with D possibly TRBD2 on 5 matching bases. What was sequenced was blood. The receptor was derived from a man aged 25 to 40 with Graves' ophthalmopathy. DNA for the CDR3: TGTGCCAGCAGCTTAGTCCTCCAGGAACCGGGAGAGCAGTACTTC. Translation: CASSLVLQEPGEQYF. Full variable domain (remainder filled in from reference TRBV11-2 and TRBJ2-7): EAGVAQSPRYKIIEKRQSVAFWCNPISGHATLYWYQQILGQGPKLLIQFQNNGVVDDSQLPKDRFSAERLKGVDSTLKIQPAKLEDSAVYLCASSLVLQEPGEQYFGPGTRLTVT.